The rows below give T cell receptor beta chains drawn from one sample of a study of T-cell memory formation after mild COVID-19. Each CDR3 protein is one row after TCRdb ran MiXCR on the 5' RACE reads. The sample has roughly 320,000 distinct CDR3 sequences, around 28% seen once; the top ten hold approximately 13%. The sequenced sample was PBMCs or a T cell subset sorted from them (not recorded which). Receptors were obtained from an adult woman who had mild COVID-19 (a few samples of this study predate the infection). Cell type and time point are not known. The CDR3 runs from the conserved cysteine through the conserved F or W.

v_call	cdr3_aa
TRBV7-2	CASSLRTGREAFF
TRBV2	CASMFLGHEETQYF
TRBV20-1	CSARDGDRGYEQYF
TRBV29-1	CSVAAGTSGPYEQYF
TRBV7-2	CASSPALSLLYNEQFF
TRBV7-2	CASSLIGGYEQYF
TRBV5-1	CASSIGDGIYEQYF
TRBV12-3/TRBV12-4	CASSFRHLTGELFF
TRBV29-1	CSVAPGASYEQYF
TRBV15	CATSRRRDTDTQYF
TRBV7-2	CASRPGLEYEQYF
TRBV7-9	CASSQGAGSGNTIYF
TRBV7-8	CASSLRQISFQNTGELFF
TRBV11-3	CASCSGLRAGDTQYF
TRBV11-2	CASSPRDRYEQYF
TRBV20-1	CSARTSLNTEAFF
TRBV11-2	CASSSSGGYTDTQYF
TRBV24-1	CATSDPDRVNQPQHF
TRBV12-3/TRBV12-4	CASSLILGGQGRSNAGELFF
TRBV20-1	CSARERGAGTDTQYF
TRBV12-3/TRBV12-4	CASSSATGYEQYF
TRBV18	CASSEDRGLGYGYTF
TRBV7-9	CASSLKTRLGNEQFF
TRBV27	CASSLRRLNEQFF
TRBV7-9	CASSSEQGPANYGYTF
TRBV5-1	CASSLRGGAEAFF
TRBV6-1	CASIALLAARYEQYF
TRBV20-1	CSAGLGQGSDEQFF
TRBV29-1	CSGRRPGLASEQFF
TRBV7-2	CASSPGGAGRETQYF
TRBV29-1	CSVLGTEDYGYTF
TRBV2	CASSDGTGYEQYF
TRBV5-1	CASSSGLAGRADTQYF
TRBV5-1	CASSSAGGSTEAFF
TRBV30	CAWSEGRGRQPQHF
TRBV2	CASTKLTETQYF
TRBV29-1	CSVAYPWTARLITDTQYF
TRBV23-1	CASSSEGAKTSGSPIYEQYF
TRBV7-9	CASSFAFSGAKVLTF